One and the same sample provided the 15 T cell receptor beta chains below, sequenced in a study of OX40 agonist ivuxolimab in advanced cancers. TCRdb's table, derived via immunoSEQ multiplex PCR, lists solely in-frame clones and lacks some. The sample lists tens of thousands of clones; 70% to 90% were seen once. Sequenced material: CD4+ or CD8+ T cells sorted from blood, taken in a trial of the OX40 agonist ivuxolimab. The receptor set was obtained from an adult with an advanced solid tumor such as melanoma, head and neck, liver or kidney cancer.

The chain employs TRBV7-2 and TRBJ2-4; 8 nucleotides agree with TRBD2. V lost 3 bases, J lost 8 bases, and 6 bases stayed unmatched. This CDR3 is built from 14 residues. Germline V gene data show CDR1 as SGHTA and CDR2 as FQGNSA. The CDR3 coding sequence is TGTGCCAGCAGCTTCACAGACGGGAGGGACATTCAGTACTTC. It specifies CASSFTDGRDIQYF.

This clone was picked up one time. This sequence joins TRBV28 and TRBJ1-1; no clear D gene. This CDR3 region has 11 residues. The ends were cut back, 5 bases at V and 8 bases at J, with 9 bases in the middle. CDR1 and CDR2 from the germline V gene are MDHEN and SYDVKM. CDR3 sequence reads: CASSILREAFF. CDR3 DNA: TGTGCCAGCAGTATACTTAGGGAAGCTTTCTTT.

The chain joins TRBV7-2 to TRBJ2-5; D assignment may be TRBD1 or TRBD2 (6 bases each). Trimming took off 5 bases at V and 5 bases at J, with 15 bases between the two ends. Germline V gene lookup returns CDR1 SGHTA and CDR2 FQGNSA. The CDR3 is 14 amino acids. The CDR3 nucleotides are TGTGCCAGCAGCCCACAGGGAGGCCACGAGACCCAGTACTTC. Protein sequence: CASSPQGGHETQYF.

CDR3: CASSGSGTGVIFGLNTEAFF. The DNA for the CDR3 is TGTGCCAGCAGTGGATCCGGGACAGGGGTTATATTCGGATTGAACACTGAAGCTTTCTTT. The chain joins TRBV28 to TRBJ1-1; 10 nucleotides align to TRBD1. V was pared by 5 bases and J by 0 bases, with 18 bases of the junction left unmatched. The CDR3 totals 20 residues. Germline CDR1 MDHEN, CDR2 SYDVKM.

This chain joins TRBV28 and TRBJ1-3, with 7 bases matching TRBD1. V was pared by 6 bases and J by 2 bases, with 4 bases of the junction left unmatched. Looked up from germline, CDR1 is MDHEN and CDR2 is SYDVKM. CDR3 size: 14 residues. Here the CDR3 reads CASSLQGTGNTIYF. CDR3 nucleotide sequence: TGTGCCAGCAGCCTACAGGGGACTGGAAACACCATATATTTT.

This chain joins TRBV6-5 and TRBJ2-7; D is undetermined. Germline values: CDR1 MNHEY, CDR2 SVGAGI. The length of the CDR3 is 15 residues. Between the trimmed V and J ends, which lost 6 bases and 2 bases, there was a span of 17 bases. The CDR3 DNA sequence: TGTGCCAGCAGCTACGCTTCTAGGCCAACCTACGAGCAGTACTTC. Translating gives CASSYASRPTYEQYF.

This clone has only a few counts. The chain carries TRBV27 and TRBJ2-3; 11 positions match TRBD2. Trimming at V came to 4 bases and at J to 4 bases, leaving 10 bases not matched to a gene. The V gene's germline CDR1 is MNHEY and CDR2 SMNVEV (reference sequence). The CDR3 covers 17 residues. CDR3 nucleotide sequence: TGTGCCAGCAGTTCACGTGGAACTAGCGGGAGCTCAGATACGCAGTATTTT. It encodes CASSSRGTSGSSDTQYF.

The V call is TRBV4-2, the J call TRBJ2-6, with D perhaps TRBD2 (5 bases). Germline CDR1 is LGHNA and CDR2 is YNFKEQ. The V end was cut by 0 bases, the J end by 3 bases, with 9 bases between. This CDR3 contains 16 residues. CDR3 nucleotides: TGTGCCAGCAGCCAAGAGCTGGGGAGTGGGGCCAACGTCCTGACTTTC. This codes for CASSQELGSGANVLTF.

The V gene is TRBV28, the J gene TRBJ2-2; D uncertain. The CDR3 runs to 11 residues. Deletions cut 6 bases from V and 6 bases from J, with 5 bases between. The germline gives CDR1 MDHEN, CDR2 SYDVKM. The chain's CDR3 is CASRQPGELFF. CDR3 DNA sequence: TGTGCCAGCAGGCAACCCGGGGAGCTGTTTTTT. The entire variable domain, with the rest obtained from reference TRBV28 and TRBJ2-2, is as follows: DVKVTQSSRYLVKRTGEKVFLECVQDMDHENMFWYRQDPGLGLRLIYFSYDVKMKEKGDIPEGYSVSREKKERFSLILESASTNQTSMYLCASRQPGELFFGEGSRLTVL.

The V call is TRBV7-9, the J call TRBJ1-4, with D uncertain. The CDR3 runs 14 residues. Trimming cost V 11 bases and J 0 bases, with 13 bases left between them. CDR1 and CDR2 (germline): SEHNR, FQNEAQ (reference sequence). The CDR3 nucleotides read TGTGCCGCTGGGCGGGTCTCAACTAATGAAAAACTGTTTTTT. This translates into CAAGRVSTNEKLFF. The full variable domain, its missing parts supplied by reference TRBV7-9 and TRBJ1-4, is DTGVSQNPRHKITKRGQNVTFRCDPISEHNRLYWYRQTLGQGPEFLTYFQNEAQLEKSRLLSDRFSAERPKGSFSTLEIQRTEQGDSAMYLCAAGRVSTNEKLFFGSGTQLSVL.

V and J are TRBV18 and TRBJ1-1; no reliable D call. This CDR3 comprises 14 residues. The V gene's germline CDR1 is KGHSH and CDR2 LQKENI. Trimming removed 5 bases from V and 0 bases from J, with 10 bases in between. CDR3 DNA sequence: TGTGCCAGCTCAATGCAGTCAATGAACACTGAAGCTTTCTTT. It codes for CASSMQSMNTEAFF.

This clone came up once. CDR3 amino acids: CASSSDGLAGGRQQYF. The CDR3 DNA sequence: TGTGCCAGCAGCTCTGATGGACTAGCGGGGGGGCGGCAGCAGTACTTC. The chain is built from TRBV7-2 and TRBJ2-7; 15 positions match TRBD2. CDR3 length: 16 amino acids. Unmatched junction bases numbered 9, after V lost 4 bases and J lost 8 bases. Germline CDR1 and CDR2: SGHTA and FQGNSA.

The CDR3 region is CASSGQGIRNQPQHF. The CDR3 DNA follows: TGTGCCAGCAGTGGACAGGGGATTCGCAATCAGCCCCAGCATTTT. The rearrangement joins TRBV2 to TRBJ1-5; TRBD1 aligns across 8 bases. V shed 4 bases and J 2 bases; nucleotides not matched to a gene: 4. The germline gives CDR1 SNHLY, CDR2 FYNNEI. CDR3 length: 15 amino acids.

DNA of the CDR3: TGTGCCAGCAGCTTCAACAGGGTCGAGCAGTACTTC. It specifies CASSFNRVEQYF. This sequence joins TRBV6-6 and TRBJ2-7; possible D gene TRBD1, 6 bases. V was pared by 6 bases and J by 6 bases, with 12 bases between. The germline gives CDR1 MNHNY, CDR2 SVGAGI (reference sequence). The CDR3 covers 12 residues.

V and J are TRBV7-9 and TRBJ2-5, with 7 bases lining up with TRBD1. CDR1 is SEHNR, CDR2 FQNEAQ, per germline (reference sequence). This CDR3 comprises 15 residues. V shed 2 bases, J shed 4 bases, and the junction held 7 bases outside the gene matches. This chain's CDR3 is CASSLLGQAGETQYF. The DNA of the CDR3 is TGTGCCAGCAGCTTATTAGGACAGGCGGGAGAGACCCAGTACTTC.